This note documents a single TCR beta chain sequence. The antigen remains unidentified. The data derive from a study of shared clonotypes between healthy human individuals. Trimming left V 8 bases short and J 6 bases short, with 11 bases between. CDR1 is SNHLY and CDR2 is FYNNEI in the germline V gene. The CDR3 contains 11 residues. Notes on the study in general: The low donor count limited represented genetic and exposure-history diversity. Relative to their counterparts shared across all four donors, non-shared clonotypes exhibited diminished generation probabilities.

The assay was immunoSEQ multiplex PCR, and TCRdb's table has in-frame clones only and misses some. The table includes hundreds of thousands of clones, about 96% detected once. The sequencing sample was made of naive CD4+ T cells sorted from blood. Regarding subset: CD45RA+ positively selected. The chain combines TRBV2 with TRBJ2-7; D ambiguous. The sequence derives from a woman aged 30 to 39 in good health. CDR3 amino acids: CASRVAGEQYF. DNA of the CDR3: TGTGCCAGCCGGGTAGCCGGCGAGCAGTACTTC.